The 21 T cell receptor beta chains given below trace back to one sample, sequenced in a study of OX40 agonist ivuxolimab in advanced cancers. The method was immunoSEQ multiplex PCR; TCRdb's version includes in-frame clones alone and lacks a portion of them. The profile shows some 30,000 clones, roughly three quarters of them singletons. The specimen was CD4+ or CD8+ T cells sorted from blood, collected in a trial of the OX40 agonist ivuxolimab. The receptors derive from an adult with an advanced solid tumor such as melanoma, head and neck, liver or kidney cancer.

The chain employs TRBV6-5 and TRBJ2-6, with D uncertain. Deletions cut 2 bases from V and 4 bases from J, with 9 bases between. The CDR3 contains 15 residues. Per germline, CDR1 MNHEY and CDR2 SVGAGI. In nucleotides, the CDR3 is TGTGCCAGCAGTTACGGTCTTCCGGGGGCCAACGTCCTGACTTTC. This codes for CASSYGLPGANVLTF.

The chain's CDR3 is CASSYQGAKNIQYF. In DNA form, the CDR3 reads TGTGCCAGCAGTTACCAGGGGGCCAAAAACATTCAGTACTTC. This sequence joins TRBV7-8 and TRBJ2-4; D might be TRBD1 (6 bases). Trimming removed 6 bases at V and 1 base at J, with 10 bases between. Looked up from germline, CDR1 is SGHVS and CDR2 is FQNEAQ. The CDR3 covers 14 residues.

The rearrangement joins TRBV6-1 to TRBJ1-1; TRBD1 might be the D (5 bases). CDR3 length: 12 amino acids. CDR1 is MNHNS and CDR2 is SASEGT in the germline V gene. V lost 8 bases and J 1 base, leaving 8 bases between the germline ends. CDR3 nucleotide sequence: TGTGCCAGCCGACAGTCGAACACTGAAGCTTTCTTT. Its translation: CASRQSNTEAFF.

The CDR3 spells CAIIPGKGNTEAFF. The CDR3 region has the DNA TGTGCCATCATCCCAGGGAAGGGCAACACTGAAGCTTTCTTT. The chain joins TRBV10-3 to TRBJ1-1; tentatively, D is TRBD1 (5 bases). CDR1 and CDR2 (germline): ENHRY, SYGVKD. The CDR3 has 14 amino acids. Trimming pared 7 bases from V and 2 bases from J, leaving 14 bases between.

The J gene is TRBJ2-7, the V gene TRBV27, with D perhaps matching TRBD1 or TRBD2 (5 bases each). CDR3 length equals 13 residues. Per the germline V gene, CDR1 is MNHEY and CDR2 is SMNVEV (reference sequence). Trimming removed 0 bases at V and 3 bases at J, with 6 bases between. The CDR3: CASSLSGDYEQYF. CDR3 bases: TGTGCCAGCAGTTTATCGGGGGACTACGAGCAGTACTTC.

Only a few counts were recorded for this clone. This chain joins TRBV7-6 and TRBJ2-4, with 7 bases that match TRBD1. The V gene end was trimmed by 4 bases and the J gene end by 5 bases; junction bases not matched to a gene: 2. CDR1 and CDR2 from the germline V gene are SGHVS and FNYEAQ. This CDR3 contains 13 residues. CDR3 DNA: TGTGCCAGCAGCTCCGGGACAGAAAACATTCAGTACTTC. As protein: CASSSGTENIQYF.

The chain carries TRBV14 and TRBJ1-5, with D possibly TRBD1 on 6 matching bases. This CDR3 comprises 16 residues. The V and J ends lost 4 bases and 3 bases respectively, with 16 bases between them. Germline V gives CDR1 SGHDN, CDR2 FVKESK. CDR3 sequence: CASSLRAGDNNQPQHF. CDR3 DNA sequence: TGTGCCAGCAGCCTACGAGCTGGGGACAACAATCAGCCCCAGCATTTT.

V is TRBV5-1 and J is TRBJ1-2, with D hard to call. CDR1 and CDR2 (germline): SGHRS, YFSETQ. V lost 4 bases to trimming and J lost 8 bases, with 18 bases between them. This CDR3 spans 14 amino acids. For the CDR3, the DNA is TGCGCCAGCAGCCCGGACTCCCTCGGTGGCGGCTACACCTTC. It yields the protein CASSPDSLGGGYTF.

As to this clone: At one end, the junction sequence differs from germline, possibly due to a read error. As DNA, the CDR3 is TGTGCCAGCAGCTCCCTGAGGGACAGGAGCTTCACTTTC. Translating it yields CASSSLRDRSFTF. V is TRBV7-9 and J is TRBJ2-7, with 8 bases identical to TRBD1. Germline CDR1 and CDR2: SEHNR and FQNEAQ (reference sequence). CDR3 length: 13 amino acids.

This clone came up once. This chain joins TRBV5-1 and TRBJ2-7; perhaps TRBD2 as D (6 bases). In germline, CDR1 is SGHRS, CDR2 YFSETQ. The germline V and J ends were trimmed by 0 bases and 2 bases, with 12 bases remaining between them. This CDR3 has 15 amino acids. As DNA, the CDR3 is TGCGCCAGCAGCTTGGTGCCTGGCGGGGCCTACGAGCAGTACTTC. Encoded protein: CASSLVPGGAYEQYF.

The rearrangement joins TRBV7-6 to TRBJ1-3, with D unclear. This CDR3 region has 16 residues. Germline CDR1 reads SGHVS; CDR2 reads FNYEAQ. With 1 base removed from V and 0 bases from J, the gap between germline ends came to 10 bases. As DNA, the CDR3 is TGTGCCAGCAGCTTAGGCCCGAAGAGCTCTGGAAACACCATATATTTT. It specifies CASSLGPKSSGNTIYF.

The CDR3 sequence is CASSLDRAPVPPTF. Written as DNA, the CDR3 is TGTGCCAGCAGTTTAGATCGGGCCCCAGTTCCCCCCACCTTC. The chain combines TRBV28 with TRBJ1-2; no definite D call. V was cut by 2 bases and J by 13 bases, with 20 bases left in between. The CDR3 loop spans 14 amino acids. Germline V gene sequence: CDR1 MDHEN, CDR2 SYDVKM.

The chain uses TRBV29-1 and TRBJ2-3; possible D gene TRBD2, 5 bases. Deletions cut 3 bases from V and 0 bases from J, with 7 bases between. Germline V gene sequence: CDR1 SQVTM, CDR2 ANQGSEA. The CDR3 loop spans 13 amino acids. Here the CDR3 DNA reads TGCAGCGTTGACGGGGATAGCACAGATACGCAGTATTTT. Translation: CSVDGDSTDTQYF.

There are a few counts of this clone. J is TRBJ1-4 and V is TRBV7-9, with a tentative D call TRBD1 (6 bases). Germline V gives CDR1 SEHNR, CDR2 FQNEAQ (reference sequence). V dropped 2 bases and J dropped 6 bases, with 13 bases sitting between them. The length of the CDR3 is 15 residues. The CDR3 reads CASSLNWGRDEKLFF. The CDR3 coding sequence is TGTGCCAGCAGCTTAAACTGGGGGCGAGATGAAAAACTGTTTTTT.

The chain is built from TRBV28 and TRBJ2-1; no reliable D call. V lost 4 bases and J lost 5, with 18 bases in between. Germline loops: CDR1 MDHEN, CDR2 SYDVKM. The CDR3 spans 16 residues. The CDR3 protein is CASSSHDGFKNNEQFF. In DNA, the CDR3 is TGTGCCAGCAGTTCTCATGATGGTTTTAAAAACAATGAGCAGTTCTTC.

The rearrangement joins TRBV5-4 to TRBJ2-5, with TRBD1 matching over 7 bases. V trimming: 7 bases; J trimming: 4 bases; junction bases outside the gene matches: 10. The CDR3 is 14 residues long. The germline gives CDR1 SGHNT, CDR2 YYREEE (reference sequence). Written as DNA, the CDR3 is TGTGCCAGCGGGGACAGACTTGAAAGAGAGACCCAGTACTTC. Protein product: CASGDRLERETQYF.

V usage is TRBV19 and J usage is TRBJ2-7, with TRBD1 as a possible D gene (6 bases). This CDR3 contains 14 residues. Germline loops: CDR1 LNHDA, CDR2 SQIVND (reference sequence). The V gene lost 8 bases and the J gene lost 5 bases, with 19 bases spanning the gap. The CDR3 coding sequence is TGTGCCAGTTGGGACACCTCAACGGCTGACGAGCAGTACTTC. This gives the protein CASWDTSTADEQYF.

The sample holds a few counts of this clone. The J gene is TRBJ2-3, the V gene TRBV4-2, with D possibly matching TRBD2 (5 bases). Trimming cost V 4 bases and J 3 bases, with 20 bases left between them. The germline gives CDR1 LGHNA, CDR2 YNFKEQ. The CDR3 sequence is 17 residues long. CDR3 nucleotides: TGTGCCAGCAGCCTCTATTGGGGAGCGGAGGTGACAGATACGCAGTATTTT. It translates to CASSLYWGAEVTDTQYF.

The rearrangement links TRBV19 to TRBJ1-6; D remains unclear. The CDR3 length is 11 residues. V was shortened by 4 bases and J by 15 bases, with 10 bases between the two germline ends. In germline, CDR1 is LNHDA, CDR2 SQIVND (reference sequence). CDR3 protein: CASSTTAGLHF. The CDR3 DNA is TGTGCCAGTAGTACCACTGCCGGCCTCCACTTT.

The chain has TRBV5-1 and TRBJ1-2; 8 bases are a match to TRBD1. With 1 base clipped from V and 0 bases from J, the junction kept 17 bases outside the gene matches. The CDR3 is made up of 20 amino acids. Germline V gives CDR1 SGHRS, CDR2 YFSETQ. CDR3 nucleotide sequence: TGCGCCAGCAGCTTGACCGGGACAGGACCGAGAAGATTTACTAACTATGGCTACACCTTC. Its protein is CASSLTGTGPRRFTNYGYTF.

V and J are TRBV11-2 and TRBJ1-1; the match to TRBD1 covers 11 bases. V lost 3 bases and J lost 10; bases outside the gene matches: 4. Germline assignment: CDR1 SGHAT and CDR2 FQNNGV. The CDR3 totals 13 residues. The CDR3 sequence: CASSFGQGARAFF. CDR3 bases: TGTGCCAGCAGCTTCGGACAGGGGGCGCGAGCTTTCTTT.